A single TCR beta chain is shown here with its context. These data belong to a study of T cells in tuberculosis. As for the study in general: Sequenced TCRs come from CD1B-GMM tetramer-binding T cells.

The protocol was immunoSEQ multiplex PCR, while the TCRdb copy is restricted to in-frame clones and leaves out a portion. Among 25,000 to 35,000 clones listed, roughly 95% were seen once. At study entry, adolescents had tuberculin skin tests and IGRA screening. CDR1 SGHVS and CDR2 FNYEAQ come from the germline V gene. The V and J ends lost 5 bases and 0 bases respectively, with 13 bases between them. There are 16 residues in the CDR3. This chain joins TRBV7-6 and TRBJ1-4; D remains ambiguous. The source is a donor aged 10-29 years with latent tuberculosis or without tuberculosis infection. The sample was PBMCs. The CDR3 sequence is CASSPVPGSTNEKLFF. In nucleotides, the CDR3 is TGTGCCAGCAGCCCGGTCCCTGGTTCAACTAATGAAAAACTGTTTTTT.